This T cell receptor (beta chain) is drawn from a study of vaccination and CD4 T cells after COVID-19. Whole-study results and caveats: In convalescent patients, a median about 90% of post-vaccine SARS-CoV-2-reactive clones appeared only after vaccination. 304 of 307 vaccine-specific clones from convalescent patients were spike mono-reactive.

Researchers used the Oncomine TCR Beta short-read assay to sequence DNA from cultured CD4+ T cells. MiXCR, run by TCRdb on the PCR reads, gives a single entry per CDR3 protein. The sample has more than 12,000 distinct CDR3 sequences, around a third seen once. As to this clonotype: Its antigen is unknown.

Looked up from germline, CDR1 is SNHLY and CDR2 is FYNNEI. This CDR3 comprises 12 residues. The ends were cut back, 4 bases at V and 6 bases at J, with 10 bases in the middle. Treatment in this sample: roughly ten-day PBMC culture with coronavirus spike peptide pools or control peptides (ViraFEST assay). The sample comprised cultured CD4+ T cells from blood. The chain links TRBV2 to TRBJ2-7; D may correspond to TRBD1 or TRBD2 (5 bases each). The TCR comes from a human donor with COVID-19. The CDR3 DNA follows: TGTGCCAGCAGTGGTGGGGGTTTCGAGCAGTACTTC. It codes for CASSGGGFEQYF. The variable domain in full, with the rest retrieved from reference TRBV2 and TRBJ2-7, is EPEVTQTPSHQVTQMGQEVILRCVPISNHLYFYWYRQILGQKVEFLVSFYNNEISEKSEIFDDQFSVERPDGSNFTLKIRSTKLEDSAMYFCASSGGGFEQYFGPGTRLTVT.